A single sample is the source of the 22 T cell receptor beta chains below, sequenced in a study of identical twins. MiXCR, run by TCRdb on the 5' RACE reads, gives a single entry per CDR3 protein. This sample has hundreds of thousands of distinct CDR3 sequences, with roughly 7% found just once. These sequences were also reported in another study, on yellow fever vaccine responses in identical twins.

Sequencing was done on a sample of memory (CD45RO+) T cells sorted from blood. The receptors derive from a woman aged 18-35 years in good health.

This clonotype was counted between two and nine times. The rearrangement uses TRBV5-1 and TRBJ2-5; D is unclear. The V and J ends lost 0 bases and 6 bases respectively, with 6 bases between them. In germline, CDR1 is SGHRS, CDR2 YFSETQ. The CDR3 has 12 amino acids. CDR3 in amino acids: CASSLDWKTQYF. The CDR3 DNA is TGCGCCAGCAGCTTGGATTGGAAGACCCAGTACTTC. Full variable domain (missing parts from reference TRBV5-1 and TRBJ2-5): KAGVTQTPRYLIKTRGQQVTLSCSPISGHRSVSWYQQTPGQGLQFLFEYFSETQRNKGNFPGRFSGRQFSNSRSEMNVSTLELGDSALYLCASSLDWKTQYFGPGTRLLVL.

This clonotype was seen ten or more times. V usage is TRBV11-2 and J usage is TRBJ1-5; no firm D call. There are 15 residues in the CDR3. V lost 4 bases and J lost 1, with 11 bases in between. Looked up from germline, CDR1 is SGHAT and CDR2 is FQNNGV. CDR3: CASSSRPGSNQPQHF. CDR3 nucleotide sequence: TGTGCCAGCAGCTCTCGACCTGGAAGCAATCAGCCCCAGCATTTT.

This clonotype has only a few counts. The J gene is TRBJ2-2, the V gene TRBV7-9; 8 bases map to TRBD2. The CDR3 is 15 amino acids. J gave up 6 bases and V 2 bases, and 5 bases lay outside the gene matches. The germline V gene has CDR1 SEHNR and CDR2 FQNEAQ (reference sequence). CDR3 DNA: TGTGCCAGCAGCTTATCCGGGGGGGCCCCCGGGGAGCTGTTTTTT. Its translation is CASSLSGGAPGELFF.

This chain links TRBV5-1 with TRBJ2-7, with 7 nucleotides matching TRBD2. The ends lost 4 bases at V and 1 base at J; junction bases unmatched: 11. Germline V gene data show CDR1 as SGHRS and CDR2 as YFSETQ. The CDR3 contains 16 residues. CDR3 nucleotide sequence: TGCGCCAGCAGCGAACGGGGGGTCGTAGGTTCCTACGAGCAGTACTTC. This gives the protein CASSERGVVGSYEQYF.

The V gene is TRBV9, the J gene TRBJ1-4; D might be TRBD1 (5 bases). This CDR3 region has 15 residues. V was shortened by 4 bases and J by 1 base, with 11 bases between the two germline ends. The germline CDR1 and CDR2 sequences are SGDLS and YYNGEE. The CDR3 loop reads CASSPLGGTNEKLFF. The CDR3 region has the DNA TGTGCCAGCAGCCCCCTCGGGGGAACTAATGAAAAACTGTTTTTT.

This chain connects TRBV7-2 to TRBJ1-1; 7 bases map to TRBD1. CDR3 length: 13 residues. The V segment lost 7 bases and the J segment 0 bases; nucleotides outside the gene matches: 2. The V gene's germline CDR1 is SGHTA and CDR2 FQGNSA. The CDR3 reads CASKGQLNTEAFF. In nucleotides, the CDR3 is TGTGCCAGCAAGGGACAGCTGAACACTGAAGCTTTCTTT.

The V call is TRBV13, the J call TRBJ2-7, with 13 bases fitting TRBD2. The CDR3 consists of 16 residues. The germline CDR1 and CDR2 sequences are PRHDT and FYEKMQ (reference sequence). Trimming removed 8 bases from V and 2 bases from J; junction bases left unmatched: 9. CDR3 sequence reads: CASSRTSGGPTYEQYV. The CDR3 nucleotides are TGTGCCAGCTCAAGGACTAGCGGGGGCCCAACCTACGAGCAGTACGTC.

The J gene is TRBJ2-3, the V gene TRBV6-4; 8 bases line up with TRBD2. CDR3 length: 16 residues. Germline trimming cut 3 bases from V and 0 bases from J; bases unmatched to any gene: 5. CDR1 is MRHNA and CDR2 is SNTAGT in the germline V gene. The CDR3 region is CASSDFSSGSTDTQYF. In DNA form, the CDR3 reads TGTGCCAGCAGTGATTTCTCTAGCGGGAGCACAGATACGCAGTATTTT.

This clonotype was observed many times. This chain uses TRBV12-3 or TRBV12-4 with TRBJ1-1, with a tentative D call TRBD1 (6 bases). V lost 4 bases and J lost 10, with 13 bases in between. CDR3 length: 12 residues. CDR3 in DNA: TGTGCCAGCAGTTACCAGGGGAGCGGAGCTTTCTTT. Translation: CASSYQGSGAFF.

This clonotype was picked up many times. DNA of the CDR3: TGCGCCAGCAGCCAAGACGCCGGGACTAGTTTTATTGAGCAGTTCTTC. This encodes CASSQDAGTSFIEQFF. The rearrangement uses TRBV4-1 and TRBJ2-1; 8 bases match TRBD2. CDR1 MGHRA and CDR2 YSYEKL come from the germline V gene. The CDR3 length is 16 residues. V lost 0 bases, J lost 9 bases, and 10 bases stayed unmatched.

This clonotype was detected ten times or more. The chain couples TRBV5-1 to TRBJ2-2, with a possible D match to TRBD2 (5 bases). V was cut by 0 bases and J by 4 bases, with 10 bases left in between. This CDR3 region has 15 residues. The germline V gene has CDR1 SGHRS and CDR2 YFSETQ. The chain's CDR3 is CASSLVQGSTGELFF. CDR3 nucleotide sequence: TGCGCCAGCAGCTTGGTCCAAGGGAGCACCGGGGAGCTGTTTTTT.

This clonotype was counted only a few times. The chain has TRBV27 and TRBJ1-1; 7 nucleotides match TRBD1. J gave up 3 bases and V 7 bases, and 8 bases lay outside the gene matches. CDR1 MNHEY and CDR2 SMNVEV come from the germline V gene (reference sequence). The CDR3 totals 14 residues. This chain's CDR3 is CASTRTGGDTEAFF. In nucleotides, the CDR3 is TGTGCCAGCACCCGGACAGGAGGGGACACTGAAGCTTTCTTT.

This clonotype occurred many times. The chain joins TRBV18 to TRBJ1-4; the D gene is possibly TRBD1 (6 bases). Germline assignment: CDR1 KGHSH and CDR2 LQKENI. V shed 2 bases and J shed 5 bases, with 9 bases lying between them. There are 14 residues in the CDR3. CDR3 amino acids: CASSPTGWNEKLFF. In DNA form, the CDR3 reads TGTGCCAGCTCACCAACAGGGTGGAATGAAAAACTGTTTTTT.

The V call is TRBV2, the J call TRBJ2-7; 8 bases align to TRBD1. Germline-derived CDR1 and CDR2 are SNHLY and FYNNEI. V lost 6 bases to trimming and J lost 6 bases; unmatched junction nucleotides: 1. This CDR3 is built from 11 residues. Here the CDR3 DNA reads TGTGCCAGCAGGGGGACAGGCGAGCAGTACTTC. Protein: CASRGTGEQYF.

This clonotype came up many times. This sequence joins TRBV2 and TRBJ2-7; 10 bases line up with TRBD2. The V gene end was trimmed by 4 bases and the J gene end by 9 bases; junction bases not matched to a gene: 12. This CDR3 has 15 residues. Germline V lookup: CDR1 SNHLY, CDR2 FYNNEI. Here the CDR3 DNA reads TGTGCCAGCAGTGCAGGAGCGGGAGGGCCTTGGGGGCAGTACTTC. It yields the protein CASSAGAGGPWGQYF.

In its sample, this clonotype was seen many times. This chain joins TRBV11-2 and TRBJ1-2, with 8 bases aligning to TRBD1. The CDR3 has 13 residues. The V and J ends lost 5 bases and 8 bases, in that order; junction bases with no gene match: 7. Germline V lookup: CDR1 SGHAT, CDR2 FQNNGV. The chain's CDR3 is CASSLDRGRGYTF. CDR3 DNA sequence: TGTGCCAGCAGCCTCGACAGGGGTCGGGGCTACACCTTC.

This clonotype came up many times. The CDR3 spells CSVPGLSSYNEQFF. The CDR3 DNA sequence: TGCAGCGTCCCGGGACTTAGCTCCTACAATGAGCAGTTCTTC. This rearrangement joins TRBV29-1 to TRBJ2-1; maybe TRBD2 (6 bases). Trimming cost V 6 bases and J 0 bases, with 12 bases left between them. The CDR3 is 14 amino acids. From germline, CDR1 is SQVTM and CDR2 ANQGSEA.

The chain employs TRBV14 and TRBJ2-1; D may be TRBD2 (7 bases). Trimming removed 2 bases at V and 8 bases at J, with 16 bases between. CDR1 and CDR2 from the germline V gene are SGHDN and FVKESK. CDR3 size: 15 residues. The chain's CDR3 is CASSQLVGGLDEQFF. The CDR3 region has the DNA TGTGCCAGCAGCCAATTGGTGGGGGGGCTGGATGAGCAGTTCTTC.

At least ten counts were recorded for this clonotype. CDR3 region: CSVDLQTQYF. The CDR3 coding sequence is TGCAGCGTTGATCTCCAGACCCAGTACTTC. This sequence joins TRBV29-1 and TRBJ2-5; D remains unclear. V lost 3 bases and J 6 bases, leaving 5 bases between the germline ends. The CDR3 runs to 10 residues. CDR1 SQVTM and CDR2 ANQGSEA come from the germline V gene.

This clonotype has a count of ten or more. The chain has TRBV4-1 and TRBJ2-1, with 7 positions matching TRBD1. The junction had 6 bases not matched to a gene; V was cut back by 0 bases and J by 4 bases. CDR3 length: 16 amino acids. CDR1 is MGHRA, CDR2 YSYEKL, per germline. The CDR3 bases are TGCGCCAGCAGCCAAGACCACAGGGGTTTGTACAATGAGCAGTTCTTC. It codes for CASSQDHRGLYNEQFF.

The sample holds many counts of this clonotype. The gene calls are TRBV29-1 and TRBJ1-3; 9 nucleotides match TRBD1. Germline values: CDR1 SQVTM, CDR2 ANQGSEA. V gave up 7 bases and J gave up 2 bases; unmatched junction bases: 6. The CDR3 length is 14 residues. In DNA, the CDR3 is TGCAGCGCTCGGACAGGGGTTGCTGGAAACACCATATATTTT. Translation: CSARTGVAGNTIYF.

The chain has TRBV27 and TRBJ1-2, with unresolved D. The length of the CDR3 is 19 residues. Germline V gene lookup returns CDR1 MNHEY and CDR2 SMNVEV (reference sequence). The ends were cut back, 1 base at V and 0 bases at J, with 21 bases in the middle. This chain's CDR3 is CASSLLRPLARGSNYGYTF. CDR3 sequence (DNA): TGTGCCAGCAGTTTATTGCGACCTTTAGCTCGGGGATCTAACTATGGCTACACCTTC.